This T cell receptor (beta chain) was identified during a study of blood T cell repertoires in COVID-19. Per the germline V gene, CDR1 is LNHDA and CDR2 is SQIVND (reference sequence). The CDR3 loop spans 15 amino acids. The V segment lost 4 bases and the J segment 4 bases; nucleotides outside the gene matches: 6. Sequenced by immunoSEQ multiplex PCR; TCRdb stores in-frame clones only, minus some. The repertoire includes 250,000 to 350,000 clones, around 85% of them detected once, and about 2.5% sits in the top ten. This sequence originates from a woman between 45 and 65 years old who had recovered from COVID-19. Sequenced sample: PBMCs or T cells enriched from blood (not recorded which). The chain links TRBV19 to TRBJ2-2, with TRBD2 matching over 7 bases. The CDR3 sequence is CASSTRGKFTGELFF. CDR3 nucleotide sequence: TGTGCCAGTAGTACGCGGGGGAAGTTCACCGGGGAGCTGTTTTTT.